In this sample, the clone carrying this T cell receptor (beta chain) turned up a few times. These data are taken from a study of blood T cell repertoires in COVID-19. On the study more broadly: The United States, Italy and Spain supplied acute and convalescent COVID-19 samples. From T cells, B-cell-depleted T cells, or PBMCs came the material, which was cDNA or gDNA.

CDR3 length: 14 residues. CDR1 and CDR2 from the germline V gene are SEHNR and FQNEAQ (reference sequence). V was pared by 5 bases and J by 7 bases, with 8 bases of the junction left unmatched. Per the authors' pipeline: Nucleated cell number was recorded as an estimate derived from reference gene primer amplification. Sequencing was performed with immunoSEQ multiplex PCR; in TCRdb, only in-frame clones are kept and a portion is missing. V, J and clone size are those of that table, while D and trimming were read from the DNA. The table has about 6,400 clones, around 80% seen once. The specimen sequenced was peripheral blood. This chain connects TRBV7-9 to TRBJ2-1, with 7 nucleotides matching TRBD2. The sequence was obtained from a human donor with active COVID-19. The donor label of this sample is uncertain. The CDR3 sequence: CASSIMGGANEQFF. CDR3 bases: TGTGCCAGCAGCATTATGGGAGGGGCTAATGAGCAGTTCTTC.